What follows is one T cell receptor beta chain and its context. Its antigen is as yet unknown. These data belong to a study of T cell responses to AZD1222 COVID-19 vaccine. General study results and limits: Baseline seropositives among AZD1222 recipients totaled only six or seven.

Some clones are missing from TCRdb's copy, which holds only in-frame ones; the method was immunoSEQ multiplex PCR. The table has approximately 110,000 clones, nearly 90% seen once. From germline, CDR1 is MNHEY and CDR2 SVGAGI. Trimming took 3 bases from V and 6 from J, leaving 18 bases between them. This CDR3 has 15 residues. The chain recombines TRBV6-5 with TRBJ2-7, with D possibly matching TRBD2 (6 bases). The clonotype was recovered from an adult who received the AZD1222 COVID-19 vaccine. The source material was peripheral blood, sampled 28 days after the second AZD1222 dose. The CDR3 sequence is CASSYPPGSGGEQYF. The CDR3 coding sequence is TGTGCCAGCAGTTATCCCCCCGGGAGTGGCGGCGAGCAGTACTTC.